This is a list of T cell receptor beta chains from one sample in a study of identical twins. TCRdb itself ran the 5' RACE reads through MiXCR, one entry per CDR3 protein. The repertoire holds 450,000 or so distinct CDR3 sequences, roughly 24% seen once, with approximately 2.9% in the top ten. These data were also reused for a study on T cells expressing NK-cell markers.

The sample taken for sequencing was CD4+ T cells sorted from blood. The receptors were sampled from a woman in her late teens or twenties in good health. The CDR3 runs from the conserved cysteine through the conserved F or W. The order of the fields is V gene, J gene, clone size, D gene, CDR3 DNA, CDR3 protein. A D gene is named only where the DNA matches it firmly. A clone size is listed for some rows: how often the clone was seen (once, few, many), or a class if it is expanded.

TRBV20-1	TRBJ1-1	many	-	TGCAGTGTATCTACAACAGGCAACACTGAAGCTTTCTTT	CSVSTTGNTEAFF
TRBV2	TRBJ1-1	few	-	TGTGCCAGCAGGCTTTCTATGAACACTGAAGCTTTCTTT	CASRLSMNTEAFF
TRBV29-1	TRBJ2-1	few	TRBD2	TGCAGCCAAGGAGGCGGGGGGAAGGAGCAGTTCTTC	CSQGGGGKEQFF
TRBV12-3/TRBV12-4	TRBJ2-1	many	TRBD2	TGTGCCAGCAAGACTAGCGGAATAGACAATGAGCAGTTCTTC	CASKTSGIDNEQFF
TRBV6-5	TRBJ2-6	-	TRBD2	TGTGCCAGCAGTTACACTAGCGGGACTGGGGCCAACGTCCTGACTTTC	CASSYTSGTGANVLTF
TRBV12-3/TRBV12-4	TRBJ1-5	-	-	TGTGCCAGCACCACCACATGGGGTCAGCCCCAGCATTTT	CASTTTWGQPQHF
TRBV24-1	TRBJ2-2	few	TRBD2	TGTGCCACCACCAAAGGGGGACTAGCGGGGGGGCTTACCGGGGAGCTGTTTTTT	CATTKGGLAGGLTGELFF
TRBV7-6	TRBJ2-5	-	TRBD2	TGTGCCAGCAGCCCCATAACTAGCGTTCAAGAGACCCAGTACTTC	CASSPITSVQETQYF
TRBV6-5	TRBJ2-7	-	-	TGTGCCAGCAGTTATGGCGGGAACTCCTACGAGCAGTACTTC	CASSYGGNSYEQYF
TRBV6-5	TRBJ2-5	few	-	TGTGCCAGCATCTCACAGGGTAGGACCCAGTACTTC	CASISQGRTQYF
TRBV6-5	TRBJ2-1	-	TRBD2	TGTGCCAGCAGTTACCTGATCAGCGGGAGAGCACGCAATGAGCAGTTCTTC	CASSYLISGRARNEQFF
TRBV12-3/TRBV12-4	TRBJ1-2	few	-	TGTGCCAGCAGTTTACAGGGTGTGTCAGGCTATGGCTACACCTTC	CASSLQGVSGYGYTF
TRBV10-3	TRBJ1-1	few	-	TGTGCCATCAGTGGTACCCACGGGTCGAACACTGAAGCTTTCTTT	CAISGTHGSNTEAFF
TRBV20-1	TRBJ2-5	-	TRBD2	TGCAGTGCTAGTTCCGCGGGAGGATGGGAGACCCAGTACTTC	CSASSAGGWETQYF
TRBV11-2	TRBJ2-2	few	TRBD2	TGTGCCAGCAGCTCATTAGCGGGAATAAACACCGGGGAGCTGTTTTTT	CASSSLAGINTGELFF
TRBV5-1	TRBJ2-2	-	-	TGCGCCAGCAGCGACCAGCGGGTCGGGGAGCTGTTTTTT	CASSDQRVGELFF
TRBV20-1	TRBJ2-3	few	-	TGCAGTGCTAGAAAGGCGGGTAGCACAGATACGCAGTATTTT	CSARKAGSTDTQYF
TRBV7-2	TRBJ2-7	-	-	TGTGCCAGCAGTTGGAGCTGGCGGGAAGAGCAGTACTTC	CASSWSWREEQYF
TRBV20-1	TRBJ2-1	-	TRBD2	TGCAGTGCGCTAGCGGGAGAACACAATGAGCAGTTCTTC	CSALAGEHNEQFF
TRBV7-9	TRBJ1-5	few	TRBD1	TGTGCCAGCAGCTTTACAGGGGTAGAGCAGCCCCAGCATTTT	CASSFTGVEQPQHF
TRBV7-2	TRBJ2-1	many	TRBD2	TGCGCCAGCAGCTTGGCCGGGGGGAGGGATGAGCAGTTCTTC	CASSLAGGRDEQFF
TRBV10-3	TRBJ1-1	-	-	TGTGCCATCAGTGAAGCCGACTCGCCTGAAGCTTTCTTT	CAISEADSPEAFF
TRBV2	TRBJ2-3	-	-	TGTGCCAGCAGTGACGCGGCGCAGTATTTT	CASSDAAQYF
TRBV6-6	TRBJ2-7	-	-	TGTGCCAGCAGGCCTCGCTCAACTTACGAGCAGTACTTC	CASRPRSTYEQYF
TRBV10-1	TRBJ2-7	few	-	TGCGCCAGGCCCTACGAGCAGTACTTC	CARPYEQYF
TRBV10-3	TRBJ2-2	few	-	TGTGCCATCCGACCAGGGCCGGGCGGGGAGCTGTTTTTT	CAIRPGPGGELFF
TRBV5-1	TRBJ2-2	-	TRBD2	TGCGCCAGCAGCTCTGGGACTAGCGGATCCACCGGGGAGCTGTTTTTT	CASSSGTSGSTGELFF
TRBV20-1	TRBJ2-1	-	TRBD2	TGCAGTGCTGATCGACTAGCGGGAGCCCTAAATGAGCAGTTCTTC	CSADRLAGALNEQFF
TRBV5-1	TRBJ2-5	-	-	TGCGCCAGCTGTCTTACAGGCACCATAGAGACCCAGTACTTC	CASCLTGTIETQYF
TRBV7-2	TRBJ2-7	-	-	TGTGCCAGCAGCTTAGTGGCCTACCGCGAGCAGTACTTC	CASSLVAYREQYF
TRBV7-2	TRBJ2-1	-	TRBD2	TGTGCCAGCAGCGAATCTTCGACTAGCGGGAGACATGAGCAGTTCTTC	CASSESSTSGRHEQFF
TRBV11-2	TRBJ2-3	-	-	TGTGCCAGCGGGGAGCGGGCCGTCACAGATACGCAGTATTTT	CASGERAVTDTQYF
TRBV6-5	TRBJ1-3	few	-	TGTGCCAGCAGTTACTCACGACAGCAAAGAAACACCATATATTTT	CASSYSRQQRNTIYF
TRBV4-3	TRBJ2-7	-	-	TGCGCCAGCAGCCAAGAAGGCTCACTCAGAGGCGAGCAGTACTTC	CASSQEGSLRGEQYF
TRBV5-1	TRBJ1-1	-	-	TGCGCCAGCAGCCTAATAGACTCAGCGAACACTGAAGCTTTCTTT	CASSLIDSANTEAFF
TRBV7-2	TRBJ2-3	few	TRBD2	TGTGCCAGCAGCTTAGTGGTCAGGGAGGGAGATACGCAGTATTTT	CASSLVVREGDTQYF
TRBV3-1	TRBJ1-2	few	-	TGTGCCAGCAGCCTGGGTACGGTGTACGGCTACACCTTC	CASSLGTVYGYTF
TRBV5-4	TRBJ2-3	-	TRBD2	TGTGCCAGCAGCTCCCGACTAGCGGGGATGGATACGCAGTATTTT	CASSSRLAGMDTQYF
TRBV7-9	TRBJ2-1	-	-	TGTGCCAGCAGCTTAGGCGGGCTGCACAATGAGCAGTTCTTC	CASSLGGLHNEQFF
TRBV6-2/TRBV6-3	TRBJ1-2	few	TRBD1	TGTGCCAGCATTGACCCGGGACAGAAGACTAACTATGGCTACACCTTC	CASIDPGQKTNYGYTF
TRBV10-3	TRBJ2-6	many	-	TGTGCCATCGGGGGTTCGCAAAGCCTTTTCTCTGGGGCCAACGTCCTGACTTTC	CAIGGSQSLFSGANVLTF
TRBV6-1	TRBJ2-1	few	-	TGTGCCAGCAGTCCTCAACTAGCAACCTCCTACAATGAGCAGTTCTTC	CASSPQLATSYNEQFF
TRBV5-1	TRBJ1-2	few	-	TGCGCCAGCAGGGCCGTTGGGGCTAACTATGGCTACACCTTC	CASRAVGANYGYTF
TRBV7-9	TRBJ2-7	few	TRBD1	TGTGCCAGCAGCTTCGGGACAGGGGGTTACGAGCAGTACTTC	CASSFGTGGYEQYF
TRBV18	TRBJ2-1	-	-	TGTGCCAGCTCACCCCAAGCAGGATTCGCCTACAATGAGCAGTTCTTC	CASSPQAGFAYNEQFF
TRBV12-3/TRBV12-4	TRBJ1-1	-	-	TGTGCCAGCAGTCTTACAGGGTTTAGGGATGAAGCTTTCTTT	CASSLTGFRDEAFF
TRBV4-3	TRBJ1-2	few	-	TGCGCCAGCAGCCAATCGACGGGATTCTATGGCTACACCTTC	CASSQSTGFYGYTF
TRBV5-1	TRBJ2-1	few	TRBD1	TGCGCCAGCAGCAGGGGACAGAGCTCCTACAATGAGCAGTTCTTC	CASSRGQSSYNEQFF
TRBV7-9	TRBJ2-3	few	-	TGTGCCAGCAGCTTACAGCATACAGCCTACACAGATACGCAGTATTTT	CASSLQHTAYTDTQYF
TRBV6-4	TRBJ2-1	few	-	TGTGCCAGCAGTGCGGACTATCCGTACAATGAGCAGTTCTTC	CASSADYPYNEQFF
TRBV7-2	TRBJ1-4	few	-	TGTGCCAGCAGCTTGCAAGTGGGAACTAATGAAAAACTGTTTTTT	CASSLQVGTNEKLFF
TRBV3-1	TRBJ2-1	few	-	TGTGCCAGCAGCCCCTGGGAAAGACATTCGAGTAATGAGCAGTTCTTC	CASSPWERHSSNEQFF
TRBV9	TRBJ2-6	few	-	TGTGCCAGCAACCACCCATCTGGGGCCAACGTCCTGACTTTC	CASNHPSGANVLTF
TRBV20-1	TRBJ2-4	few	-	TGCAGTGCTATCGCGGAGCTAGCCAAAAACATTCAGTACTTC	CSAIAELAKNIQYF
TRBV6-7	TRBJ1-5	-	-	TGTGCCAGCAGTAGTCAGCCCCAGCATTTT	CASSSQPQHF
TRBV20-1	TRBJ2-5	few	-	TGCAGTGCTAGAGATCTGGACCGGCGGGAGACCCAGTACTTC	CSARDLDRRETQYF
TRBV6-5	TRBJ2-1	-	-	TGTGCCAGCAGTTACGGGGGATTAACCTACAATGAGCAGTTCTTC	CASSYGGLTYNEQFF
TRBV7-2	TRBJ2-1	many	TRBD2	TGTGCCAGCAGCCCACTAGCGGGTAGTTACAATGAGCAGTTCTTC	CASSPLAGSYNEQFF
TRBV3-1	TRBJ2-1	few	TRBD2	TGTGCCAGCAGCCAGTTAATAGCGGGGGGTTACAATGAGCAGTTCTTC	CASSQLIAGGYNEQFF